These 32 T cell receptor beta chains originate from one sample sequenced in a study of blood T cell repertoires in COVID-19. Only in-frame clones appear in the TCRdb table, and some are missing; sequencing was by immunoSEQ multiplex PCR. The table shows around 80,000 clones, with about 85% occurring only once. The sample comprised peripheral blood. Receptors originate from a man aged 45-60 years with COVID-19, enrolled during active disease.

The rearrangement uses TRBV21-1 and TRBJ2-7; the DNA was not used to check the table's D call, TRBD1. TRBV21-1 is labeled a pseudogene. The CDR3 contains 14 residues. CDR3 residues: CASNDRGSLYEQYF. The CDR3 nucleotides read TGTGCCAGCAACGACAGGGGGTCCCTCTACGAGCAGTACTTC.

This chain uses TRBV5-1 with TRBJ2-3, with D possibly being TRBD1 (6 bases). Trimming pared 0 bases from V and 6 bases from J, leaving 23 bases between. The CDR3 extends over 18 amino acids. Germline CDR1 and CDR2: SGHRS and YFSETQ. CDR3 sequence reads: CASSLAVGGRRTGDTQYF. The CDR3 coding sequence is TGCGCCAGCAGCTTGGCGGTTGGTGGCCGACGCACAGGGGATACGCAGTATTTT.

V is TRBV7-2 and J is TRBJ1-1; 9 bases are shared with TRBD1. CDR1 is SGHTA, CDR2 FQGNSA, per germline. This CDR3 is 14 amino acids long. V dropped 6 bases and J dropped 0; count of bases not matched to a gene: 2. CDR3 sequence: CASSRTGVNTEAFF. The CDR3 DNA follows: TGTGCCAGCAGTCGGACAGGGGTGAACACTGAAGCTTTCTTT.

This clone is labeled medium-sized (0.01 to 0.1%). V usage is TRBV7-2 and J usage is TRBJ1-3; D gene uncertain. The CDR3 is made up of 13 amino acids. The germline CDR1 and CDR2 sequences are SGHTA and FQGNSA. Trimming removed 1 base at V and 7 bases at J, with 8 bases between. DNA for the CDR3: TGTGCCAGCAGCTTAGGTATCTCTAACACCATATATTTT. Its protein is CASSLGISNTIYF.

V usage is TRBV6-5 and J usage is TRBJ1-3; 7 bases align to TRBD1. Germline V gene sequence: CDR1 MNHEY, CDR2 SVGAGI. V lost 2 bases to trimming and J lost 4 bases; unmatched junction nucleotides: 8. CDR3 length: 16 residues. The CDR3 DNA reads as TGTGCCAGCAGTTACAAGGGGGCGGGCAGAGGAAACACCATATATTTT. This gives the protein CASSYKGAGRGNTIYF.

This clone is a singleton in its sample. The chain combines TRBV6-6 with TRBJ1-2, with 7 bases that match TRBD1. V lost 9 bases to trimming and J lost 3 bases; unmatched junction nucleotides: 10. The CDR3 runs 14 residues. Germline CDR1 and CDR2: MNHNY and SVGAGI (reference sequence). The CDR3 spells CASRGQGEDYGYTF. The DNA for the CDR3 is TGTGCCAGTAGAGGGCAGGGGGAAGACTATGGCTACACCTTC.

The chain is built from TRBV5-1 and TRBJ2-1, with TRBD1 identical over 7 bases. The CDR3 contains 14 residues. Trimming cost V 4 bases and J 8 bases; bases outside gene matches: 9. The germline V gene has CDR1 SGHRS and CDR2 YFSETQ. CDR3 nucleotides: TGCGCCAGCAGCATCTACAGGGGTGGGGATGAGCAGTTCTTC. Encoded protein: CASSIYRGGDEQFF.

V is TRBV5-4 and J is TRBJ2-7, with TRBD1 identical over 8 bases. This CDR3 has 13 amino acids. Germline V gene sequence: CDR1 SGHNT, CDR2 YYREEE (reference sequence). The trim removed 3 bases at V and 3 bases at J, leaving 2 bases unmatched. Written as DNA, the CDR3 is TGTGCCAGCAGCTCCGGGACAGGCTACGAGCAGTACTTC. Protein product: CASSSGTGYEQYF.

This clone has only one observation. The chain carries TRBV9 and TRBJ2-2, with a weak D call TRBD2 (5 bases). Trimming removed 0 bases at V and 3 bases at J, with 9 bases between. The length of the CDR3 is 15 residues. CDR1 and CDR2 from the germline V gene are SGDLS and YYNGEE. The CDR3 DNA is TGTGCCAGCAGCGTAGGTGGGCGGGACACCGGGGAGCTGTTTTTT. This encodes CASSVGGRDTGELFF.

The chain couples TRBV18 to TRBJ2-7; 7 positions agree with TRBD1. V lost 4 bases to trimming and J lost 7 bases; unmatched junction nucleotides: 13. CDR1 and CDR2 from the germline V gene are KGHSH and LQKENI. The CDR3 totals 15 residues. CDR3 region: CASSLRQGFSREQYF. The CDR3 DNA follows: TGTGCCAGCTCACTCCGACAGGGATTTTCGAGGGAGCAGTACTTC.

This clone occurred once. This rearrangement joins TRBV15 to TRBJ1-5; possible D gene TRBD1, 6 bases. Trimming stripped 0 bases from V and 4 bases from J, with 7 bases between. The CDR3 contains 14 residues. Germline V gene lookup returns CDR1 LNHNV and CDR2 YYDKDF (reference sequence). CDR3 region: CATSRDRGNQPQHF. CDR3 sequence (DNA): TGTGCCACCAGCAGAGATAGGGGGAATCAGCCCCAGCATTTT.

This clone was seen a few times. V is TRBV21-1 and J is TRBJ2-5; TRBD1 was called by the table and not checked on the DNA. TRBV21-1 is reported as a pseudogene. CDR3 length: 14 amino acids. CDR3 DNA sequence: TGTGCCAGCAGCAACCTGGCAGCCCCAGGGGCCCAGTACTTC. Its translation is CASSNLAAPGAQYF.

This sequence joins TRBV30 and TRBJ1-2; D not resolved. Trimming took off 0 bases at V and 4 bases at J, with 9 bases between the two ends. This CDR3 is 13 amino acids long. CDR1 is GTSNPN and CDR2 is SVGIG in the germline V gene (reference sequence). The CDR3 reads CAWSVTHFYGYTF. CDR3 DNA sequence: TGTGCCTGGAGTGTAACCCACTTCTATGGCTACACCTTC. The complete variable domain, with remaining parts taken from reference TRBV30 and TRBJ1-2, reads SQTIHQWPATLVQPVGSPLSLECTVEGTSNPNLYWYRQAAGRGLQLLFYSVGIGQISSEVPQNLSASRPQDRQFILSSKKLLLSDSGFYLCAWSVTHFYGYTFGSGTRLTVV.

This chain uses TRBV28 with TRBJ1-5, with D maybe TRBD1 (6 bases). The ends were cut back, 6 bases at V and 3 bases at J, with 12 bases in the middle. Germline values: CDR1 MDHEN, CDR2 SYDVKM. There are 14 residues in the CDR3. In nucleotides, the CDR3 is TGTGCCAGCAGCCGACAGGTCCACAATCAGCCCCAGCATTTT. Protein product: CASSRQVHNQPQHF.

The chain links TRBV19 to TRBJ1-1; TRBD1 is a possible D gene (5 bases). The CDR3 covers 13 residues. Germline CDR1 and CDR2: LNHDA and SQIVND (reference sequence). Deletions cut 8 bases from V and 7 bases from J, with 17 bases between. CDR3 sequence: CASWGRAWGEAFF. DNA for the CDR3: TGTGCCAGTTGGGGCAGGGCGTGGGGTGAAGCTTTCTTT.

The chain has TRBV11-3 and TRBJ2-1, with 7 positions matching TRBD2. This CDR3 contains 16 residues. Losses at the gene ends were 2 bases for V and 4 bases for J; bases not matched to a gene: 8. The germline V gene has CDR1 SGHNT and CDR2 YENEEA. The CDR3 bases are TGTGCCAGCAGCTTAAGGTCTAGCGGACTTTACAATGAGCAGTTCTTC. It translates to CASSLRSSGLYNEQFF. The whole variable domain, remainder taken from reference TRBV11-3 and TRBJ2-1, is EAGVVQSPRYKIIEKKQPVAFWCNPISGHNTLYWYLQNLGQGPELLIRYENEEAVDDSQLPKDRFSAERLKGVDSTLKIQPAELGDSAVYLCASSLRSSGLYNEQFFGPGTRLTVL.

This rearrangement joins TRBV5-1 to TRBJ1-1; D remains unclear. The CDR3 contains 13 residues. In germline, CDR1 is SGHRS, CDR2 YFSETQ. V dropped 0 bases and J dropped 8 bases, with 11 bases sitting between them. The CDR3 sequence is CASSLAVGREAFF. As DNA, the CDR3 is TGCGCCAGCAGCTTGGCCGTTGGGAGGGAAGCTTTCTTT.

The chain has TRBV9 and TRBJ1-3; 12 bases fit TRBD1. The V segment lost 3 bases and the J segment 4 bases; nucleotides outside the gene matches: 11. The CDR3 consists of 18 residues. From germline, CDR1 is SGDLS and CDR2 YYNGEE. The CDR3 reads CASSEGQGARWLGNTIYF. The DNA of the CDR3 is TGTGCCAGCAGCGAGGGACAGGGGGCGCGTTGGTTGGGAAACACCATATATTTT.

The J gene is TRBJ1-1, the V gene TRBV6-5, with 7 positions matching TRBD1. The CDR3 contains 14 residues. CDR1 and CDR2 from the germline V gene are MNHEY and SVGAGI. The V segment lost 5 bases and the J segment 4 bases; nucleotides outside the gene matches: 7. CDR3 amino acids: CASSRNRGGTEAFF. The CDR3 bases are TGTGCCAGCAGTAGAAACAGGGGAGGCACTGAAGCTTTCTTT.

This clone occurred a few times. The chain combines TRBV7-3 with TRBJ2-2; possibly TRBD2 for D (7 bases). Germline V lookup: CDR1 SGHTA, CDR2 FQGTGA. Between the trimmed V and J ends, which lost 6 bases and 0 bases, there was a span of 14 bases. The CDR3 totals 16 residues. The CDR3 DNA reads TGTGCCAGCAGTCTAGGGGGGGCCTCGAACACCGGGGAGCTGTTTTTT. This gives the protein CASSLGGASNTGELFF.

The gene calls are TRBV2 and TRBJ2-3; 8 positions match TRBD2. V gave up 6 bases and J gave up 0 bases; unmatched junction bases: 5. The CDR3 loop spans 15 amino acids. Germline assignment: CDR1 SNHLY and CDR2 FYNNEI. The CDR3 reads CASRAREDSTDTQYF. The CDR3, as DNA: TGTGCCAGCAGGGCGCGGGAGGACAGCACAGATACGCAGTATTTT.

This chain connects TRBV2 to TRBJ2-3; D ambiguous. Per the germline V gene, CDR1 is SNHLY and CDR2 is FYNNEI. V lost 3 bases and J 0 bases, leaving 34 bases between the germline ends. This CDR3 is built from 23 residues. CDR3 sequence (DNA): TGTGCCAGCAGTGAGAACGGCGTCAAAGGAGATGGCTTCGGCCTAAAAAGCACAGATACGCAGTATTTT. This codes for CASSENGVKGDGFGLKSTDTQYF.

The chain couples TRBV19 to TRBJ1-1; maybe TRBD1 (5 bases). Germline lookup yields CDR1 LNHDA and CDR2 SQIVND (reference sequence). Trimming stripped 5 bases from V and 7 bases from J, with 11 bases between. The CDR3 has 12 residues. In nucleotides, the CDR3 is TGTGCCAGTAGTGCCAGGGTTGGTGAAGCTTTCTTT. Translated: CASSARVGEAFF. Full variable domain (rest looked up from reference TRBV19 and TRBJ1-1): DGGITQSPKYLFRKEGQNVTLSCEQNLNHDAMYWYRQDPGQGLRLIYYSQIVNDFQKGDIAEGYSVSREKKESFPLTVTSAQKNPTAFYLCASSARVGEAFFGQGTRLTVV.

A remark on this clone: Different DNA sequences within this sample yield the same CDR3. The chain combines TRBV6-2 or TRBV6-3 with TRBJ1-2, with TRBD1 matching over 9 bases. Germline V gene data show CDR1 as MNHEY and CDR2 as SVGEGT. V was pared by 3 bases and J by 3 bases, with 2 bases of the junction left unmatched. This CDR3 has 14 residues. Written as DNA, the CDR3 is TGTGCCAGCAGTTATGACAGGGGGGACTATGGCTACACCTTC. This encodes CASSYDRGDYGYTF.

The rearrangement joins TRBV11-3 to TRBJ2-3; the match to TRBD2 covers 13 bases. Trimming cost V 8 bases and J 5 bases; bases outside gene matches: 1. The CDR3 totals 13 residues. CDR1 and CDR2 from the germline V gene are SGHNT and YENEEA. The DNA of the CDR3 is TGTGCCAGCGGGACTAGCGGGAAAGATACGCAGTATTTT. Protein sequence: CASGTSGKDTQYF.

V usage is TRBV28 and J usage is TRBJ2-1; maybe TRBD2 (5 bases). CDR1 is MDHEN and CDR2 is SYDVKM in the germline V gene. Trimming left V 6 bases short and J 0 bases short, with 15 bases between. The CDR3 loop spans 16 amino acids. CDR3 bases: TGTGCCAGCAGGACGACGAGCGGTGGCTCCTACAATGAGCAGTTCTTC. It codes for CASRTTSGGSYNEQFF.

DNA of the CDR3: TGTGCCAGCAGTCAGAGACTGAGCACTGAAGCTTTCTTT. It translates to CASSQRLSTEAFF. The J gene is TRBJ1-1, the V gene TRBV6-5; D not certain. This CDR3 is built from 13 residues. V lost 5 bases, J lost 4 bases, and 11 bases lay in between. Germline V gene lookup returns CDR1 MNHEY and CDR2 SVGAGI.

The rearrangement uses TRBV18 and TRBJ2-7; TRBD1 agrees at 10 bases. CDR1 is KGHSH and CDR2 is LQKENI in the germline V gene. Trimming removed 4 bases from V and 5 bases from J; junction bases left unmatched: 5. The length of the CDR3 is 14 residues. The CDR3 DNA follows: TGTGCCAGCTCACTAGGACAGGGGGTCAACGAGCAGTACTTC. It translates to CASSLGQGVNEQYF.

CDR3 sequence (DNA): TGTGCCAGCAGTGAATTAGACAGCCAATACGGGTACGAGCAGTACTTC. Translated, it gives CASSELDSQYGYEQYF. The gene calls are TRBV25-1 and TRBJ2-7; perhaps TRBD1 as D (5 bases). From germline, CDR1 is MGHDK and CDR2 SYGVNS. Trimming shortened V by 1 base and J by 4 bases, and 17 bases separated the two germline ends. The CDR3 extends over 16 amino acids.

This clone has just one count. This rearrangement joins TRBV6-5 to TRBJ2-3; 13 nucleotides align to TRBD2. Germline V gives CDR1 MNHEY, CDR2 SVGAGI. With 6 bases clipped from V and 3 bases from J, the junction kept 3 bases outside the gene matches. The CDR3 contains 15 residues. This CDR3 reads CASRRGLAGTDTQYF. DNA of the CDR3: TGTGCCAGCAGGAGGGGACTAGCGGGGACAGATACGCAGTATTTT.

The gene calls are TRBV5-5 and TRBJ2-1; 10 nucleotides match TRBD2. V lost 3 bases and J lost 8; bases outside the gene matches: 8. This CDR3 is built from 15 residues. CDR1 and CDR2 (germline): SGHKS, YYEKEE (reference sequence). The CDR3 is CASSSWPAGGYEQFF. The CDR3 DNA sequence: TGTGCCAGCAGCTCTTGGCCAGCGGGAGGGTATGAGCAGTTCTTC.

The chain links TRBV6-1 to TRBJ1-5; D ambiguous. The CDR3 has 13 amino acids. The V and J ends lost 3 bases and 1 base respectively, with 4 bases between them. Germline CDR1 and CDR2: MNHNS and SASEGT. Here the CDR3 DNA reads TGTGCCAGCAGTGATTCAAGCAATCAGCCCCAGCATTTT. Its translation is CASSDSSNQPQHF.